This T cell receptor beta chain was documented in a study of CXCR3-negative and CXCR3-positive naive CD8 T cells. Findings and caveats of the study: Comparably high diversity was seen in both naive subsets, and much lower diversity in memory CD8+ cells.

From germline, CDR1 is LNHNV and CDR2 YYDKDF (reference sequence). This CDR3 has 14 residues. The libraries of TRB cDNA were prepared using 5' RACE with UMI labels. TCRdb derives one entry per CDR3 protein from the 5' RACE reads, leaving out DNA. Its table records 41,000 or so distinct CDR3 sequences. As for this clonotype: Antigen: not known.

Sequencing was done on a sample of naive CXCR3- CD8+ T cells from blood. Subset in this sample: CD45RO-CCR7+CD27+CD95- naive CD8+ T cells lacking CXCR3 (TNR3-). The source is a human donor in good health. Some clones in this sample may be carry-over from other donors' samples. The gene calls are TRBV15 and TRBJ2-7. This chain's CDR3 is CATSGKDSSYEQYF.